Following are 27 T cell receptor beta chains from one sample sequenced in a study of T-cell memory formation after mild COVID-19 (dated by TCRdb to about 2021). The protocol used for the library was 5' RACE. Data came from an Illumina NovaSeq 6000. TCRdb trimmed public reads at Q25 via fastp, called clones via MiXCR and kept in-frame beta chains. Every entry covers one CDR3 protein and lists the most common genes and DNA from its rows. Counted in this sample were about 350,000 distinct CDR3 sequences; approximately 15% of them appeared once. The biggest ten clones account for around 21% of the sample. Sequencing was done on a sample of PBMCs or a T cell subset sorted from them (not recorded which). The receptors shown here come from a man aged 18 to 30 who had mild COVID-19 (a few samples of this study predate the infection). The sample titles of this study are shuffled in the database, so cell type and time point are left out; the donor was told from shared clones.

The chain employs TRBV5-6 and TRBJ1-1; 7 bases agree with TRBD1. In germline, CDR1 is SGHDT, CDR2 YYEEEE. The CDR3 spans 17 residues. With V trimmed by 0 bases and J by 1 base, 9 bases remained unmatched. This chain's CDR3 is CASSLVRQGGRNTEAFF. The CDR3, as DNA: TGTGCCAGCAGCTTGGTTCGACAGGGAGGACGGAACACTGAAGCTTTCTTT.

This clonotype has just a few counts. The J gene is TRBJ2-7, the V gene TRBV27; D perhaps matches TRBD1 (5 bases). There are 14 residues in the CDR3. Germline V gene data show CDR1 as MNHEY and CDR2 as SMNVEV (reference sequence). The ends were cut back, 7 bases at V and 1 base at J, with 14 bases in the middle. CDR3 in DNA: TGTGCCAGCAACCTCGGACACGGTTCCTACGAGCAGTACTTC. Its protein product is CASNLGHGSYEQYF.

The chain carries TRBV5-8 and TRBJ2-5; D unresolved. Germline CDR1 and CDR2: SGHTS and YDEGEE. Trimming took off 3 bases at V and 1 base at J, with 4 bases between the two ends. The CDR3 has 12 amino acids. CDR3 nucleotides: TGTGCCAGCAGCTGGATCCAAGAGACCCAGTACTTC. This sequence encodes CASSWIQETQYF. Full variable domain (remainder filled in from reference TRBV5-8 and TRBJ2-5): EAGVTQSPTHLIKTRGQQATLRCSPISGHTSVYWYQQALGLGLQFLLWYDEGEERNRGNFPPRFSGRQFPNYSSELNVNALELEDSALYLCASSWIQETQYFGPGTRLLVL.

This clonotype was counted only a few times. This chain joins TRBV3-1 and TRBJ1-5, with D perhaps matching TRBD1 (6 bases). Per germline, CDR1 LGHDT and CDR2 YNNKEL (reference sequence). The CDR3 loop spans 15 amino acids. Trimming took off 5 bases at V and 0 bases at J, with 11 bases between the two ends. In DNA form, the CDR3 reads TGTGCCAGCAGCTCGAACAGGGATAGCAATCAGCCCCAGCATTTT. This gives the protein CASSSNRDSNQPQHF. The variable domain in full, with the rest retrieved from reference TRBV3-1 and TRBJ1-5, is DTAVSQTPKYLVTQMGNDKSIKCEQNLGHDTMYWYKQDSKKFLKIMFSYNNKELIINETVPNRFSPKSPDKAHLNLHINSLELGDSAVYFCASSSNRDSNQPQHFGDGTRLSIL.

For the CDR3, the DNA is TGTGCCAGCAGCCCACAGATAGAGGTTGAAGCTTTCTTT. It specifies CASSPQIEVEAFF. This chain connects TRBV7-2 to TRBJ1-1; no definite D call. CDR3 length: 13 amino acids. Trimming left V 5 bases short and J 7 bases short, with 14 bases between. Looked up from germline, CDR1 is SGHTA and CDR2 is FQGNSA. The whole variable domain, filled in from reference TRBV7-2 and TRBJ1-1, reads GAGVSQSPSNKVTEKGKDVELRCDPISGHTALYWYRQSLGQGLEFLIYFQGNSAPDKSGLPSDRFSAERTGGSVSTLTIQRTQQEDSAVYLCASSPQIEVEAFFGQGTRLTVV.

In this sample, this clonotype turned up a few times. J is TRBJ2-1 and V is TRBV20-1; D is undetermined. Trimming cost V 0 bases and J 4 bases, with 13 bases left between them. This CDR3 is built from 15 residues. Germline lookup yields CDR1 DFQATT and CDR2 SNEGSKA (reference sequence). This CDR3 reads CSARDPNRPYNEQFF. The CDR3 DNA is TGCAGTGCTAGAGACCCCAACCGGCCTTACAATGAGCAGTTCTTC.

This clonotype was seen ten or more times. The rearrangement links TRBV7-9 to TRBJ2-1; D is perhaps TRBD2 (5 bases). Trimming left V 2 bases short and J 3 bases short, with 8 bases between. The length of the CDR3 is 14 residues. Looked up from germline, CDR1 is SEHNR and CDR2 is FQNEAQ (reference sequence). This CDR3 is CASSLFEGYNEQFF. In DNA form, the CDR3 reads TGTGCCAGCAGCTTATTCGAGGGCTACAATGAGCAGTTCTTC.

This clonotype was counted many times. The chain employs TRBV3-1 and TRBJ1-1, with 7 bases that match TRBD1. The germline gives CDR1 LGHDT, CDR2 YNNKEL (reference sequence). The CDR3 contains 14 residues. J gave up 5 bases and V 4 bases, and 7 bases lay outside the gene matches. As DNA, the CDR3 is TGTGCCAGCAGCCTTAGGGGGCGAGGGACTGAAGCTTTCTTT. This sequence encodes CASSLRGRGTEAFF.

There are a few counts of this clonotype. The V and J genes are TRBV9 and TRBJ1-1, with 10 bases lining up with TRBD1. The CDR3 runs 14 residues. CDR1 is SGDLS, CDR2 YYNGEE, per germline. V trimming: 3 bases; J trimming: 1 base; junction bases outside the gene matches: 0. The CDR3 region is CASSGDRGNTEAFF. CDR3 DNA sequence: TGTGCCAGCAGCGGGGACAGGGGGAACACTGAAGCTTTCTTT. Full variable domain (outside the CDR3, taken from reference TRBV9 and TRBJ1-1): DSGVTQTPKHLITATGQRVTLRCSPRSGDLSVYWYQQSLDQGLQFLIQYYNGEERAKGNILERFSAQQFPDLHSELNLSSLELGDSALYFCASSGDRGNTEAFFGQGTRLTVV.

The V call is TRBV7-6, the J call TRBJ2-5; no firm D call. This CDR3 has 15 amino acids. Germline V gene sequence: CDR1 SGHVS, CDR2 FNYEAQ. V was shortened by 5 bases and J by 1 base, with 14 bases between the two germline ends. For the CDR3, the DNA is TGTGCCAGCAGCCCCCGACCCTACCCCCAAGAGACCCAGTACTTC. This encodes CASSPRPYPQETQYF.

The chain carries TRBV20-1 and TRBJ1-1, with a weak D call TRBD1 (5 bases). Trimming left V 0 bases short and J 1 base short, with 15 bases between. Germline V gene lookup returns CDR1 DFQATT and CDR2 SNEGSKA (reference sequence). The CDR3 extends over 16 amino acids. The CDR3 sequence is CSARDWSTGTNTEAFF. CDR3 DNA: TGCAGTGCTAGAGATTGGAGCACAGGTACGAACACTGAAGCTTTCTTT.

This clonotype was observed a few times. V is TRBV7-9 and J is TRBJ2-3, with a tentative D call TRBD2 (7 bases). The CDR3 covers 15 residues. CDR1 is SEHNR and CDR2 is FQNEAQ in the germline V gene (reference sequence). V was cut by 7 bases and J by 4 bases, with 18 bases left in between. CDR3 sequence reads: CASNDVQGGADTQYF. Written as DNA, the CDR3 is TGTGCCAGCAACGACGTACAAGGGGGGGCAGATACGCAGTATTTT.

This chain joins TRBV20-1 and TRBJ2-1, with TRBD1 matching 11 bases. CDR1 and CDR2 (germline): DFQATT, SNEGSKA (reference sequence). V shed 0 bases and J 8 bases; nucleotides not matched to a gene: 6. There are 15 residues in the CDR3. DNA for the CDR3: TGCAGTGCTAGAGACTGGGACAGGGGGAGGCATGAGCAGTTCTTC. Translating gives CSARDWDRGRHEQFF.

This clonotype has only a few counts. This chain connects TRBV21-1 to TRBJ2-7. TRBV21-1 is marked as a pseudogene. This CDR3 has 15 amino acids. The CDR3 loop is CASRISGRESYEQYV. The CDR3 DNA sequence: TGTGCCAGCAGGATAAGCGGGCGGGAGTCCTACGAGCAGTACGTC.

The V gene is TRBV6-6, the J gene TRBJ1-5; possibly TRBD1 for D (6 bases). This CDR3 has 18 amino acids. CDR1 MNHNY and CDR2 SVGAGI come from the germline V gene (reference sequence). V shed 0 bases and J shed 6 bases, with 21 bases lying between them. CDR3 residues: CASSYSFRGSFGRQPQHF. CDR3 nucleotides: TGTGCCAGCAGTTACTCGTTCAGGGGCTCATTTGGTCGTCAGCCCCAGCATTTT.

This clonotype occurred many times. DNA of the CDR3: TGTGCCAGCAGCCTAAGGAGGGATGGCTACACCTTC. Its protein product is CASSLRRDGYTF. J is TRBJ1-2 and V is TRBV7-2, with D unresolved. This CDR3 has 12 residues. V lost 5 bases to trimming and J lost 6 bases, with 10 bases between them. The germline gives CDR1 SGHTA, CDR2 FQGNSA.

This chain uses TRBV27 with TRBJ1-3; 7 nucleotides agree with TRBD1. Trimming at V came to 4 bases and at J to 4 bases, leaving 7 bases not matched to a gene. The CDR3 extends over 15 amino acids. CDR1 and CDR2 (germline): MNHEY, SMNVEV (reference sequence). The CDR3 is CASSSTGLPGNTIYF. Written as DNA, the CDR3 is TGTGCCAGCAGTTCGACAGGGCTGCCAGGAAACACCATATATTTT.

This rearrangement joins TRBV6-2 or TRBV6-3 to TRBJ2-7; 7 nucleotides match TRBD2. The CDR3 is made up of 15 amino acids. V dropped 2 bases and J dropped 3; count of bases not matched to a gene: 7. In germline, CDR1 is MNHEY, CDR2 SVGEGT. The CDR3: CASSYPAAGNYEQYV. The CDR3 DNA reads as TGTGCCAGCAGTTACCCGGCAGCGGGGAACTACGAGCAGTACGTC.

CDR3 sequence reads: CASSLERLAGGPGETQYF. CDR3 sequence (DNA): TGTGCCAGCAGCTTGGAGAGGCTAGCGGGGGGGCCGGGAGAGACCCAGTACTTC. The chain combines TRBV11-2 with TRBJ2-5; 12 bases are a match to TRBD2. This CDR3 contains 18 residues. CDR1 is SGHAT, CDR2 FQNNGV, per germline. Trimming removed 3 bases from V and 4 bases from J; junction bases left unmatched: 12. Full variable domain (rest looked up from reference TRBV11-2 and TRBJ2-5): EAGVAQSPRYKIIEKRQSVAFWCNPISGHATLYWYQQILGQGPKLLIQFQNNGVVDDSQLPKDRFSAERLKGVDSTLKIQPAKLEDSAVYLCASSLERLAGGPGETQYFGPGTRLLVL.

This chain links TRBV3-1 with TRBJ2-3, with TRBD1 matching 12 bases. V shed 3 bases, J shed 5 bases, and the junction held 6 bases outside the gene matches. Germline loops: CDR1 LGHDT, CDR2 YNNKEL (reference sequence). The CDR3 is 16 amino acids. The CDR3 coding sequence is TGTGCCAGCAGCCAGGGCGGGACAGGGGGCGGAGATACGCAGTATTTT. Protein product: CASSQGGTGGGDTQYF.

The chain recombines TRBV19 with TRBJ2-3; a possible D gene is TRBD2 (5 bases). This CDR3 is built from 14 residues. The V end lost 5 bases, the J end lost 2 bases, and 11 bases lay between the germline ends. Germline V gene sequence: CDR1 LNHDA, CDR2 SQIVND (reference sequence). This chain's CDR3 is CASSDYIVTDTQYF. The CDR3 region has the DNA TGTGCCAGTAGTGACTACATTGTCACAGATACGCAGTATTTT.

This chain links TRBV24-1 with TRBJ2-5; D remains ambiguous. The CDR3 is 15 residues long. V gave up 2 bases and J gave up 2 bases, with 11 bases separating them. Germline V gene sequence: CDR1 KGHDR, CDR2 SFDVKD. The chain's CDR3 is CATSDWSGLQETQYF. The CDR3 nucleotides read TGTGCCACCAGTGATTGGTCAGGCCTACAAGAGACCCAGTACTTC.

This rearrangement joins TRBV23-1 to TRBJ2-7; D not certain. TRBV23-1 is known as an ORF, though its function is uncertain. Trimming removed 1 base from V and 11 bases from J, with 18 bases in between. The CDR3 extends over 14 amino acids. CDR3 sequence: CASSQFWDSPFEYF. CDR3 bases: TGCGCCAGCAGTCAATTTTGGGATTCTCCCTTCGAGTACTTC.

The rearrangement uses TRBV20-1 and TRBJ2-5; unclear D gene. V lost 1 base to trimming and J lost 0 bases, with 6 bases between them. The germline gives CDR1 DFQATT, CDR2 SNEGSKA (reference sequence). The CDR3 spans 13 residues. CDR3: CSARVVNQETQYF. The CDR3 nucleotides are TGCAGTGCTAGAGTCGTGAACCAAGAGACCCAGTACTTC.

The chain carries TRBV6-1 and TRBJ2-7; D possibly matches TRBD1 or TRBD2 (5 bases each). Trimming took 5 bases from V and 5 from J, leaving 10 bases between them. The germline CDR1 and CDR2 sequences are MNHNS and SASEGT. The CDR3 is 12 residues long. In DNA, the CDR3 is TGTGCCAGCAGTTGGGTGGGGGACGAGCAGTACTTC. This gives the protein CASSWVGDEQYF.

V gene TRBV20-1 combines with J gene TRBJ1-6; possibly TRBD1 for D (6 bases). The CDR3 is made up of 15 amino acids. Trimming stripped 3 bases from V and 8 bases from J, with 17 bases between. Germline V lookup: CDR1 DFQATT, CDR2 SNEGSKA (reference sequence). The CDR3 here is CSASSQGQGYSPLHF. Here the CDR3 DNA reads TGCAGTGCTAGCTCCCAGGGGCAGGGCTATTCACCCCTCCACTTT.

V usage is TRBV5-5 and J usage is TRBJ1-5; TRBD1 is a possible D gene (6 bases). In germline, CDR1 is SGHKS, CDR2 YYEKEE (reference sequence). Trimming took off 1 base at V and 4 bases at J, with 12 bases between the two ends. The CDR3 is 15 amino acids. The CDR3 region has the DNA TGTGCCAGCAGCTTGTTCGAGACAGGAAATCAGCCCCAGCATTTT. Amino acid sequence: CASSLFETGNQPQHF.